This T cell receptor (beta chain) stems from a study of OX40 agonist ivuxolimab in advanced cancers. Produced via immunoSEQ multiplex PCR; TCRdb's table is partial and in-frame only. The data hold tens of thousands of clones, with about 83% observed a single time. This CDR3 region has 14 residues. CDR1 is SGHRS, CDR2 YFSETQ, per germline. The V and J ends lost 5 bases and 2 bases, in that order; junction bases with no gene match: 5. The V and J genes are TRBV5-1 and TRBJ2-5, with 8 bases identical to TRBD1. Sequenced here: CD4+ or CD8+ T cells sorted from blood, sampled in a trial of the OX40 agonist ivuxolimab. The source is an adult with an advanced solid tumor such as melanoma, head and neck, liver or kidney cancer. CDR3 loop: CASRSQGAQETQYF. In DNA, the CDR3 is TGCGCCAGCAGGTCCCAGGGGGCTCAAGAGACCCAGTACTTC.